A single sample is the source of the 31 T cell receptor beta chains below, sequenced in a study of T cells in women clearing cervical HPV infection. Sequenced by immunoSEQ multiplex PCR; TCRdb stores in-frame clones only, minus some. The repertoire table contains about 44,000 clones. What was sequenced was blood buffy coat. The receptors come from a woman between 18 and 70 years old with a cervical HPV16 infection that either progressed to CIN3+ or cleared (not recorded which).

About this clone itself: The read halts 3 residues ahead of the CDR3 end, with the missing end drawn from the germline J gene. V gene TRBV20-1 combines with J gene TRBJ1-4; D uncertain. The ends were cut back, 2 bases at V and 5 bases at J, with 9 bases in the middle. The CDR3 runs 13 residues. Germline V gene data show CDR1 as DFQATT and CDR2 as SNEGSKA (reference sequence). CDR3 sequence: CSARYRFNEKLFF. The CDR3 bases that were read are TGCAGTGCTAGATACAGATTCAATGAAAAA.

About this clone itself: Read sequence stops 3 residues before the CDR3 end, and the germline J gene provides the missing end. The chain recombines TRBV2 with TRBJ1-5, with 10 bases that match TRBD1. Germline CDR1 SNHLY, CDR2 FYNNEI. With V trimmed by 4 bases and J by 3 bases, 6 bases remained unmatched. The CDR3 totals 16 residues. Here the CDR3 reads CASSVMGTGVNQPQHF. The covered CDR3 bases are TGTGCCAGCAGTGTTATGGGGACAGGGGTCAATCAGCCC.

Details on this clone: Sequencing ends 3 residues short of the CDR3 end; the germline J gene provides the rest. This chain links TRBV5-1 with TRBJ2-2, with D hard to call. V lost 0 bases and J lost 4, with 10 bases in between. The CDR3 covers 15 residues. CDR1 and CDR2 from the germline V gene are SGHRS and YFSETQ. The chain's CDR3 is CASSLDGGPTGELFF. CDR3 DNA (partial): TGCGCCAGCAGCTTGGACGGCGGCCCCACCGGGGAG.

On this clone itself: The CDR3 end lies 3 residues beyond the end of the read and is filled in from the germline J gene. J is TRBJ2-5 and V is TRBV5-1, with D perhaps matching TRBD1 (5 bases). The CDR3 length is 13 residues. CDR1 is SGHRS and CDR2 is YFSETQ in the germline V gene. V was pared by 0 bases and J by 5 bases, with 8 bases between. CDR3 sequence: CASSLEGRETQYF. The sequenced part of the CDR3 DNA is TGCGCCAGCAGCTTGGAGGGGCGGGAGACC. The complete variable domain, with remaining parts taken from reference TRBV5-1 and TRBJ2-5, reads KAGVTQTPRYLIKTRGQQVTLSCSPISGHRSVSWYQQTPGQGLQFLFEYFSETQRNKGNFPGRFSGRQFSNSRSEMNVSTLELGDSALYLCASSLEGRETQYFGPGTRLLVL.

Notes on this clone: The read halts 3 residues ahead of the CDR3 end, with the missing end drawn from the germline J gene. The chain employs TRBV5-1 and TRBJ1-4; D might be TRBD1 (6 bases). The CDR3 covers 13 residues. The V gene lost 0 bases and the J gene lost 10 bases, with 10 bases spanning the gap. In germline, CDR1 is SGHRS, CDR2 YFSETQ. The CDR3 reads CASSLAGEGKLFF. The part of the CDR3 DNA that was read is TGCGCCAGCAGCTTGGCAGGGGAGGGAAAA.

Comment on this clone: The CDR3 end is not reached by the read, which stops 3 residues before it; the germline J gene fills it in. The J gene is TRBJ1-2, the V gene TRBV6-2 or TRBV6-3; no clear D. CDR1 is MNHEY, CDR2 SVGEGT, per germline. V was pared by 5 bases and J by 0 bases, with 16 bases between. The length of the CDR3 is 16 residues. The CDR3 region is CASSHRTLASNYGYTF. CDR3 bases read: TGTGCCAGCAGTCACCGGACCCTAGCATCTAACTATGGC.

Notes on this clone: The read comes to an end 3 residues before the CDR3 does, leaving the germline J gene to fill in the end. The genes are TRBV6-1 and TRBJ1-6; 10 bases fit TRBD1. Germline V gene sequence: CDR1 MNHNS, CDR2 SASEGT. This CDR3 comprises 15 residues. With 2 bases clipped from V and 10 bases from J, the junction kept 5 bases outside the gene matches. The sequenced CDR3 bases are TGTGCCAGCAGTGAACGACAGGGGGCTAGCTCACCC. It translates to CASSERQGASSP. In full, the CDR3 reads CASSERQGASSPLHF.

As regards this clone: The CDR3 end falls 3 residues outside the read, so it is completed with the germline J gene. V and J are TRBV5-1 and TRBJ2-2, with a weak D call TRBD2 (7 bases). Germline loops: CDR1 SGHRS, CDR2 YFSETQ. The CDR3 has 14 amino acids. The chain's CDR3 is CASSQGGDAEKLFF. Partial CDR3 DNA: TGCGCCAGCAGTCAAGGGGGGGACGCTGAAAAG.

CDR3: CASNVGTDPYNEQFF. The CDR3 bases that were read are TGTGCCAGCAACGTCGGGACAGACCCGTACAATGAG. The chain carries TRBV12-3 or TRBV12-4 and TRBJ2-1, with 7 positions matching TRBD1. The sequence runs out 3 residues before the end of the CDR3; the remainder is reconstructed from the germline J gene. This CDR3 contains 15 residues. V shed 7 bases and J 4 bases; nucleotides not matched to a gene: 10.

As regards this clone: The read ends 3 residues before the CDR3 terminus; that terminus is restored from the germline J gene. This chain links TRBV23-1 with TRBJ2-3; a weak D match, TRBD2 (6 bases). TRBV23-1 is an open reading frame whose function is uncertain. The CDR3 is 14 residues long. V lost 2 bases and J lost 0, with 6 bases in between. The CDR3 is CASSQSGSTDTQYF. Incomplete CDR3 DNA: TGCGCCAGCAGTCAAAGCGGGAGCACAGATACG.

Points on this clone: The CDR3 is cut off 3 residues early in the read; its end comes from the germline J gene. The V call is TRBV5-1, the J call TRBJ1-2; no reliable D call. Trimming left V 0 bases short and J 0 bases short, with 9 bases between. The CDR3 runs 15 residues. Germline V gene sequence: CDR1 SGHRS, CDR2 YFSETQ. CDR3 DNA (partial): TGCGCCAGCAGCTTGGGCCAAAACACTAACTATGGC. Its translation is CASSLGQNTNYG. The whole CDR3 region reads CASSLGQNTNYGYTF.

About this clone: The read finishes 3 residues shy of the CDR3 end, and the germline J gene is used to complete it. The chain recombines TRBV20-1 with TRBJ2-5; 13 nucleotides agree with TRBD2. Looked up from germline, CDR1 is DFQATT and CDR2 is SNEGSKA (reference sequence). The CDR3 consists of 17 residues. V trimming: 1 base; J trimming: 1 base; junction bases outside the gene matches: 6. The part of the CDR3 DNA that was read is TGCAGTGCTAGAGGCCCGGGACTAGCGGGACGCCAAGAGACC. The encoded protein is CSARGPGLAGRQET. The entire CDR3 reads CSARGPGLAGRQETQYF.

As concerns this clone: The missing CDR3 end, 3 residues past where the read stops, is filled in from the germline J gene. The chain carries TRBV20-1 and TRBJ2-1; tentative D call: TRBD1 (8 bases). CDR1 DFQATT and CDR2 SNEGSKA come from the germline V gene (reference sequence). V shed 4 bases and J shed 6 bases, with 10 bases lying between them. The CDR3 runs 12 residues. This chain's CDR3 is CSANRGGNEQFF. CDR3 DNA, as far as it was read: TGCAGTGCTAACAGGGGGGGCAATGAG.

As concerns this clone: The CDR3 goes on 3 residues after the read ends, and that part is filled in from the germline J gene. V gene TRBV5-6 combines with J gene TRBJ1-5; D is uncertain. Germline V gene data show CDR1 as SGHDT and CDR2 as YYEEEE. Trimming stripped 4 bases from V and 3 bases from J, with 11 bases between. CDR3 size: 14 residues. The DNA read from the CDR3 is TGTGCCAGCAGCGTTCGAGGTTTCAATCAGCCC. This sequence encodes CASSVRGFNQP. The full CDR3 protein reads CASSVRGFNQPQHF.

On this clone itself: The CDR3 goes on 3 residues after the read ends, and that part is filled in from the germline J gene. V usage is TRBV18 and J usage is TRBJ2-3, with D possibly being TRBD1 (5 bases). V was shortened by 1 base and J by 4 bases, with 15 bases between the two germline ends. CDR1 is KGHSH, CDR2 LQKENI, per germline. This CDR3 comprises 16 residues. The CDR3 spells CASSPRTNPWADTQYF. Incomplete CDR3 DNA: TGTGCCAGCTCACCACGGACAAACCCCTGGGCAGATACG.

Comment on this clone: The read stops 3 residues short of the end of the CDR3; the missing end is completed from the germline J gene. This chain joins TRBV29-1 and TRBJ2-7; TRBD1 might be the D (6 bases). V was cut by 7 bases and J by 4 bases, with 14 bases left in between. The V gene's germline CDR1 is SQVTM and CDR2 ANQGSEA. This CDR3 comprises 12 residues. CDR3 DNA, as far as it was read: TGCAGCGCCCGAGGGGGTCCTTACGAG. Its translation: CSARGGPYE. The whole CDR3 reads CSARGGPYEQYF.

Worth noting for this clone: The read ends 3 residues early relative to the CDR3; the germline J gene fills the gap. The rearrangement uses TRBV19 and TRBJ1-5; TRBD1 is a possible D gene (6 bases). V was cut by 1 base and J by 5 bases, with 6 bases left in between. Germline-derived CDR1 and CDR2 are LNHDA and SQIVND (reference sequence). This CDR3 contains 13 residues. The DNA read from the CDR3 is TGTGCCAGTAGTATAGCAGGGGATCAGCCC. Residues: CASSIAGDQP. The whole CDR3 region reads CASSIAGDQPQHF. The full variable domain, rest sourced from reference TRBV19 and TRBJ1-5, is DGGITQSPKYLFRKEGQNVTLSCEQNLNHDAMYWYRQDPGQGLRLIYYSQIVNDFQKGDIAEGYSVSREKKESFPLTVTSAQKNPTAFYLCASSIAGDQPQHFGDGTRLSIL.

As regards this clone: The read is 3 residues too short to cover the CDR3 end, so that end is filled in from the germline J gene. The J gene is TRBJ2-3, the V gene TRBV7-7; tentatively, D is TRBD2 (7 bases). V lost 5 bases, J lost 6 bases, and 12 bases lay in between. Germline V CDR1 and CDR2: SSHAT, FNYEAQ (reference sequence). This CDR3 region has 13 residues. The CDR3 here is CASSEGGADTQYF. The CDR3 DNA, read in part, is TGTGCCAGCAGCGAAGGGGGGGCCGATACG.

Details on this clone: The CDR3 goes on 3 residues after the read ends, and that part is filled in from the germline J gene. The chain carries TRBV7-2 and TRBJ2-5, with 7 bases that match TRBD2. V trimming: 2 bases; J trimming: 7 bases; junction bases outside the gene matches: 1. Germline V gene lookup returns CDR1 SGHTA and CDR2 FQGNSA. The CDR3 has 12 residues. CDR3 protein: CASSLSSGTQYF. CDR3 DNA, as far as it was read: TGTGCCAGCAGCTTATCTAGCGGGACC. The complete variable domain, with remaining parts taken from reference TRBV7-2 and TRBJ2-5, reads GAGVSQSPSNKVTEKGKDVELRCDPISGHTALYWYRQSLGQGLEFLIYFQGNSAPDKSGLPSDRFSAERTGGSVSTLTIQRTQQEDSAVYLCASSLSSGTQYFGPGTRLLVL.

The DNA read from the CDR3 is TGCAGTGCCCAAGCAGGGGGAAACATT. Translating gives CSAQAGGNI. The whole CDR3 reads CSAQAGGNIQYF. This rearrangement joins TRBV20-1 to TRBJ2-4, with TRBD1 identical over 7 bases. The sequenced fragment ends 3 residues before the CDR3 boundary, so the rest is inferred from the germline J gene. Germline V CDR1 and CDR2: DFQATT, SNEGSKA (reference sequence). This CDR3 contains 12 residues. Trimming cost V 6 bases and J 6 bases; bases outside gene matches: 5.

The chain's CDR3 is CASSEMVGLLSNEQFF. Incomplete CDR3 DNA: TGTGCCAGCAGTGAAATGGTGGGACTTCTTTCCAATGAG. The rearrangement links TRBV6-1 to TRBJ2-1; TRBD2 might be the D (6 bases). The observed sequence ends 3 residues before the CDR3 terminus, with the missing tail filled in from the germline J gene. V gave up 2 bases and J gave up 6 bases, with 17 bases separating them. Looked up from germline, CDR1 is MNHNS and CDR2 is SASEGT. The CDR3 contains 16 residues.

A remark on this clone: The CDR3 goes on 3 residues after the read ends, and that part is filled in from the germline J gene. The chain uses TRBV24-1 and TRBJ1-2; 9 nucleotides agree with TRBD1. Germline CDR1 reads KGHDR; CDR2 reads SFDVKD. The V and J ends lost 2 bases and 7 bases, in that order; junction bases with no gene match: 4. This CDR3 has 14 amino acids. The sequenced part of the CDR3 DNA is TGTGCCACCAGTGATTCGGGACAGGGTCTTGGC. It encodes CATSDSGQGLG. The entire CDR3 is CATSDSGQGLGYTF.

On this clone: The read gets to within 3 residues of the CDR3 end, and the germline J gene fills in the rest. This chain connects TRBV7-3 to TRBJ2-3; TRBD2 matches at 7 bases. The CDR3 is made up of 15 amino acids. Germline V gene data show CDR1 as SGHTA and CDR2 as FQGTGA. The chain's CDR3 is CASSIGPSGKETQYF. The DNA read from the CDR3 is TGTGCCAGCAGCATAGGGCCTAGCGGAAAAGAGACG.

As for this clone: The read terminates 3 residues ahead of where the CDR3 ends, so the germline J gene completes it. The chain is built from TRBV4-1 and TRBJ1-5; perhaps TRBD1 as D (5 bases). Germline CDR1 and CDR2: MGHRA and YSYEKL. V dropped 2 bases and J dropped 7 bases, with 12 bases sitting between them. The CDR3 runs to 14 residues. The CDR3 DNA, read in part, is TGCGCCAGCAGCCAATTATGGGGGGGACAGCCC. This encodes CASSQLWGGQP. The complete CDR3 protein is CASSQLWGGQPQHF.

Comment on this clone: Read data end 3 residues before the CDR3 end; the end is taken from the germline J gene. V gene TRBV7-3 combines with J gene TRBJ2-5; possible D gene TRBD1, 6 bases. From germline, CDR1 is SGHTA and CDR2 FQGTGA. The V and J ends lost 2 bases and 0 bases respectively, with 19 bases between them. The CDR3 runs to 18 residues. CDR3 region: CASSLSLRTDSYQETQYF. The covered CDR3 bases are TGTGCCAGCAGCTTATCTCTCCGGACGGACAGCTACCAAGAGACC. Together with reference TRBV7-3 and TRBJ2-5, the CDR3 gives the full variable domain: GAGVSQTPSNKVTEKGKYVELRCDPISGHTALYWYRQSLGQGPEFLIYFQGTGAADDSGLPNDRFFAVRPEGSVSTLKIQRTERGDSAVYLCASSLSLRTDSYQETQYFGPGTRLLVL.

As regards this clone: Coverage ceases 3 residues before the CDR3 finishes, and the germline J gene fills in the end. V usage is TRBV7-2 and J usage is TRBJ1-1; D not resolved. The length of the CDR3 is 12 residues. The germline V gene has CDR1 SGHTA and CDR2 FQGNSA. The DNA read from the CDR3 is TGTGCCAGCAGCCGTTATGCGGGGGAA. Translation gives CASSRYAGE. The entire CDR3 sequence reads CASSRYAGEAFF.

As for this clone: The read gets to within 3 residues of the CDR3 end, and the germline J gene fills in the rest. The genes are TRBV5-6 and TRBJ1-3; 8 bases line up with TRBD1. This CDR3 spans 15 amino acids. V gave up 5 bases and J gave up 2 bases; unmatched junction bases: 6. CDR1 and CDR2 (germline): SGHDT, YYEEEE. CDR3 in amino acids: CASSYGQGAGNTIYF. The covered CDR3 bases are TGTGCCAGCAGTTATGGACAGGGCGCTGGAAACACC.

Points on this clone: The read ends 3 residues before the CDR3 terminus; that terminus is restored from the germline J gene. The rearrangement joins TRBV6-2 or TRBV6-3 to TRBJ2-4; 10 bases agree with TRBD2. The CDR3 is 15 amino acids. Germline V lookup: CDR1 MNHEY, CDR2 SVGEGT. Incomplete CDR3 DNA: TGTGCCAGCAGTTCACCCGGGACTAGCGCATACCCT. It encodes CASSSPGTSAYP. The entire CDR3 protein is CASSSPGTSAYPQYF.

Concerning this clone: Sequencing ends 3 residues short of the CDR3 end; the germline J gene provides the rest. The rearrangement links TRBV23-1 to TRBJ2-7, with 7 bases that match TRBD1. TRBV23-1 is an ORF; its function is uncertain. Losses at the gene ends were 0 bases for V and 4 bases for J; bases not matched to a gene: 12. The CDR3 covers 17 residues. The covered CDR3 bases are TGCGCCAGCAGTCAATCCGGGGTGTGGGACAGAAGATACGAG. The encoded protein is CASSQSGVWDRRYE. The CDR3 in full is CASSQSGVWDRRYEQYF.

About this clone: The CDR3 end falls 3 residues outside the read, so it is completed with the germline J gene. The chain joins TRBV10-1 to TRBJ2-5; TRBD2 agrees at 10 bases. CDR3 length: 15 residues. V lost 3 bases to trimming and J lost 2 bases; unmatched junction nucleotides: 3. CDR1 WNHNN and CDR2 SYGVQD come from the germline V gene (reference sequence). CDR3 amino acids: CASSEVAGGQETQYF. CDR3 DNA, as far as it was read: TGCGCCAGCAGTGAAGTAGCGGGAGGTCAAGAGACC.

A remark on this clone: The CDR3 extends 3 residues past the end of the read, so its final part is completed from the germline J gene. J is TRBJ2-1 and V is TRBV29-1, with 7 bases aligning to TRBD1. CDR1 and CDR2 from the germline V gene are SQVTM and ANQGSEA. This CDR3 region has 16 residues. After removal of 3 bases from V and 4 bases from J, the junction contained 12 bases not matched to a gene. The CDR3 sequence: CSVDGYSGTAYNEQFF. Partial CDR3 DNA: TGCAGCGTTGACGGTTATTCCGGGACAGCTTACAATGAG.